This T cell receptor beta chain stems from a study of CD8+ T cells in alopecia areata. This CDR3 has 17 residues. The V and J ends lost 4 bases and 7 bases, in that order; junction bases with no gene match: 14. Germline V gives CDR1 LGHNA, CDR2 YSLEER. Treatment described: oral pan-JAK inhibitor, 5-10 mg twice daily. Extracted RNA was reverse transcribed, and the resulting cDNA served as sequencing template. Generated by immunoSEQ multiplex PCR, the TCRdb table keeps only in-frame clones and is missing some. This repertoire shows 90,000 to 100,000 clones, approximately 66% found once; its top ten account for around 15%.

Specimen: CD8+ T cells sorted from blood, collected at week 4, from a patient treated with tofacitinib. This receptor was identified in a human donor with alopecia areata. The chain uses TRBV4-3 and TRBJ2-2; TRBD1 matches 8 bases. The CDR3 protein is CASSPEVTGVLGGELFF. The DNA for the CDR3 is TGCGCCAGCAGCCCCGAAGTGACAGGGGTATTAGGCGGGGAGCTGTTTTTT.